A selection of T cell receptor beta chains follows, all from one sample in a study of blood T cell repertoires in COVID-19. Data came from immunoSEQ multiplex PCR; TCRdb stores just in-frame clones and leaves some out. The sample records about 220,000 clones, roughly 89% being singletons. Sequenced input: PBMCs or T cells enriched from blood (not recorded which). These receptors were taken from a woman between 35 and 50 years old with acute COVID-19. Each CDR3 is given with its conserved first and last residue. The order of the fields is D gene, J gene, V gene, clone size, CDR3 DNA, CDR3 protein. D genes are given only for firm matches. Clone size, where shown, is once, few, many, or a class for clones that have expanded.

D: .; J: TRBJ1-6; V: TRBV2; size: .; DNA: TGTGCCAGCAGTCCCCCGCGGAGCTCCTATAATTCACCCCTCCACTTT; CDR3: CASSPPRSSYNSPLHF
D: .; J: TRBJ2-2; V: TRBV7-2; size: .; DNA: TGTGCCAGCAGCCGGACTGCCTCCACCGGGGAGCTGTTTTTT; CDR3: CASSRTASTGELFF
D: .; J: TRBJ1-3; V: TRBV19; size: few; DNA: TGTGCCAGTAGTATCTCCTCGGGGAATGGAAACACCATATATTTT; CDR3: CASSISSGNGNTIYF
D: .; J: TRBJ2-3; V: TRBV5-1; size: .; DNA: TGCGCCAGTTCTGGGGGGGCCCCAGATACGCAGTATTTT; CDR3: CASSGGAPDTQYF
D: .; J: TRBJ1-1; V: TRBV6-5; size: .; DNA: TGTGCCAGCAGTAGAGTAAGGAGGGAGGAAGCTTTCTTT; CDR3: CASSRVRREEAFF
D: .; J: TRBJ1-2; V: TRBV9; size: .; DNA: TGTGCCAGCAGCGTAGGCAGCTATGGCTACACCTTC; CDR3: CASSVGSYGYTF
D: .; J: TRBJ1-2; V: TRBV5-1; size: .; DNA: TGCGCCAGCAGCTCTAGCACTCTTGCGTATGGCTACACCTTC; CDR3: CASSSSTLAYGYTF
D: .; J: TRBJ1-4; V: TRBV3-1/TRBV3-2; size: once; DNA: TGTGCCAGCAGCCAAGTCACCGGGGGGATGTTTGAAAAACTGTTTTTT; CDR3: CASSQVTGGMFEKLFF
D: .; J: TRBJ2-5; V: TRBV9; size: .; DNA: TGTGCCAGCAGCGGACCCTCGGACAGAAAAGAGACCCAGTACTTC; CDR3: CASSGPSDRKETQYF
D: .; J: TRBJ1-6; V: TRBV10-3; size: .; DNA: TGTGCCATCAGTGATGATCGGGGTACTAATTCACCCCTCCACTTT; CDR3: CAISDDRGTNSPLHF
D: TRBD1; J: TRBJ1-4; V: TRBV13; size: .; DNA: TGTGCCAGCAGCCTCGGACAGGGCGAAAAACTGTTTTTT; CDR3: CASSLGQGEKLFF
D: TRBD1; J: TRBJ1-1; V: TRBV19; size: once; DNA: TGTGCCAGTAGTATAGACCCTGGAGGGGGCTTGAACACTGAAGCTTTCTTT; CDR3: CASSIDPGGGLNTEAFF
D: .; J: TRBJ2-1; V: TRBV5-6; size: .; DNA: TGTGCCAGCAGCTTGGGCGGGCCTTCCTACAATGAGCAGTTCTTC; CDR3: CASSLGGPSYNEQFF
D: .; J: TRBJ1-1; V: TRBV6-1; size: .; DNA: TGTGCCAGCAGTGAGTTCCCGGTCACTGAAGCTTTCTTT; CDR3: CASSEFPVTEAFF
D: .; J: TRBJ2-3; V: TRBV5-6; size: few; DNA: TGTGCCAGCAGCCCGGAACCGGGGACAGATACGCAGTATTTT; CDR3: CASSPEPGTDTQYF
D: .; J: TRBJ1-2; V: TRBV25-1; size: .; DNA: TGTGCCAGCAGTGACCCCAGGGGACCCCTCTATGGCTACACCTTC; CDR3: CASSDPRGPLYGYTF
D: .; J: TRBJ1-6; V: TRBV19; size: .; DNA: TGTGCCAGCACGACCATGGACAGAAATAATTCACCCCTCCACTTT; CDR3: CASTTMDRNNSPLHF
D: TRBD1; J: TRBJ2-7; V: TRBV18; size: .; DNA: TGTGCCAGCTCACGCCGGACAGGGGACGTCTACGAGCAGTACTTC; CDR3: CASSRRTGDVYEQYF
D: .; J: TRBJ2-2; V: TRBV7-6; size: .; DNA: TGTGCCAGCAGCCTAAATGACAGGATCCCGTCCGGGGAGCTGTTTTTT; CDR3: CASSLNDRIPSGELFF
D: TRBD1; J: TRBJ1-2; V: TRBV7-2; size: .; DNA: TGTGCCAGCAGCTCTCCGGGACAGGGGGCGGGCGGCTACACCTTC; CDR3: CASSSPGQGAGGYTF
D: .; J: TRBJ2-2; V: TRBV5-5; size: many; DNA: TGTGCCAGCAGCGCATTCCAGGGTGCCGGTGTCACCGGGGAGCTGTTTTTT; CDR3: CASSAFQGAGVTGELFF
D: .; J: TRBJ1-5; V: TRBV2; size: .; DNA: TGTGCCACCCGAGGACAGAGTAATCAGCCCCAGCATTTT; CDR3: CATRGQSNQPQHF
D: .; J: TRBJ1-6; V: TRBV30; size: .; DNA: TGTGCCTGTGACTTACAGGGCAAGGGATCACCCCTCCACTTT; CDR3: CACDLQGKGSPLHF
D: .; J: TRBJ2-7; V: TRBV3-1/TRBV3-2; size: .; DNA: TGTGCCAGCAGCCAAGATGCCTATGGCGCGGGACAGCCCTACGAGCAGTACTTC; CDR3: CASSQDAYGAGQPYEQYF
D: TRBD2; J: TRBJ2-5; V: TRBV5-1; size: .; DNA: TGCGCCAGCAGCCCCACTCCTAGCGGGGGTGAAGAGACCCAGTACTTC; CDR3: CASSPTPSGGEETQYF
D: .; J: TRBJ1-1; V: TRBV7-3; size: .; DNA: TGTGCCAGCAGCTTAGCCAGCGAATCTGAAGCTTTCTTT; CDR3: CASSLASESEAFF
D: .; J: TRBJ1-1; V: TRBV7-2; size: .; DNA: TGTGCCAGCAGCCCGGGATCAGAGGCGGCTGAAGCTTTCTTT; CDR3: CASSPGSEAAEAFF
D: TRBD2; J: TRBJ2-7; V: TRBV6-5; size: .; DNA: TGTGCCACCTGGACTAGCGGCTACGAGCAGTACTTC; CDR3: CATWTSGYEQYF
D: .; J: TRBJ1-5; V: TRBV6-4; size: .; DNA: TGTGCCAGCAGTGTCGAGACTGGGCAGCCCCAGCATTTT; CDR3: CASSVETGQPQHF
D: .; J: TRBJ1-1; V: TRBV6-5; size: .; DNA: TGTGCCAGCAGTTCCCTACACAGGAACACTGAAGCTTTCTTT; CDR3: CASSSLHRNTEAFF
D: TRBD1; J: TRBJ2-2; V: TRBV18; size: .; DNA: TGTGCCAGCTCACCACGGGACAGGGAAGGTCTGAACACCGGGGAGCTGTTTTTT; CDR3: CASSPRDREGLNTGELFF
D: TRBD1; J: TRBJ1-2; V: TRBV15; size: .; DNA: TGTGCCACCAGCAGGGGACAGGGGGCCAGCTATGGCTACACCTTC; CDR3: CATSRGQGASYGYTF